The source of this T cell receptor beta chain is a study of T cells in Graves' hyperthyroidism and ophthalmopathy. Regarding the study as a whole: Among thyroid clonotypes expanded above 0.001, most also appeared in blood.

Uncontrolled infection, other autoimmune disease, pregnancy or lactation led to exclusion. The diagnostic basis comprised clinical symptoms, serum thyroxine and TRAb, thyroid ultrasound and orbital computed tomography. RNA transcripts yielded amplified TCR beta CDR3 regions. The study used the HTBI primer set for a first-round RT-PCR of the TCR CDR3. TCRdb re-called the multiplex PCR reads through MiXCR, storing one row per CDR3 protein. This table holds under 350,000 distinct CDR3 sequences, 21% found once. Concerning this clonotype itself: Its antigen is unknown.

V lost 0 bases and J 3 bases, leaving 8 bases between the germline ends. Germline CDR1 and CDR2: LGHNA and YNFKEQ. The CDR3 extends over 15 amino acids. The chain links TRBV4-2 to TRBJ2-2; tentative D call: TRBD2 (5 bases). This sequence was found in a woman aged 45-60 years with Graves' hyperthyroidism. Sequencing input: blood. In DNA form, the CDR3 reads TGTGCCAGCAGCCAAGAAGGCGGGTACACCGGGGAGCTGTTTTTT. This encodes CASSQEGGYTGELFF.